Listed below are T cell receptor beta chains from one sample, sequenced in a study of shared clonotypes between healthy human individuals. The repertoire was sequenced with immunoSEQ multiplex PCR; TCRdb's copy has only in-frame clones and lacks some. This sample has about 1.5 million clones, with 98% found just once. The sequencing sample was made of naive CD4+ T cells sorted from blood. All receptors derive from a man between 25 and 39 years old in good health. Each CDR3 is given without its conserved first and last residue.

TRBV28	TRBJ1-5	ASRGGGGTYQPQH
TRBV25-1	TRBJ2-5	ASSVSGQETQY
TRBV10-2	TRBJ2-7	ASNHDRNYEQY
TRBV7-9	TRBJ2-1	ASSLGRGTYNEQF
TRBV27	TRBJ1-1	ASSLEGASTEAF
TRBV9	TRBJ1-5	ASSSRVNQPQH
TRBV28	TRBJ2-1	ASSQPLGEGHGEQF
TRBV18	TRBJ1-2	ASSPWGYAYGYT
TRBV29-1	TRBJ1-1	SVEVGTGWTEAF
TRBV6-1	TRBJ1-4	ASSESQGFDEKLF
TRBV5-8	TRBJ1-3	ASSPDRGRGNTIY
TRBV5-5	TRBJ1-2	ASSSGRAGGYT
TRBV7-9	TRBJ2-1	ASSSNSYNEQF
TRBV28	TRBJ2-7	ASSFLGYEQY
TRBV5-1	TRBJ2-7	ASSWTGGYEQY
TRBV28	TRBJ2-7	ASSLPGTGTYEQY
TRBV7-9	TRBJ2-1	ASSSPGTGFNEQF
TRBV7-9	TRBJ2-1	ASSYRGQLLYNEQF
TRBV11-2	TRBJ2-7	ASSLDNPAGYEQY
TRBV10-3	TRBJ2-7	AINVAAGGYEQY
TRBV7-2	TRBJ1-5	ASSLNRGYDQPQH
TRBV29-1	TRBJ2-5	SVDVPQGFGRTQY
TRBV9	TRBJ2-7	ASSLGTGVNQNSYEQY
TRBV28	TRBJ1-3	ASSFGGSGNTIY
TRBV19	TRBJ2-5	ASSIDRRETQY
TRBV5-6	TRBJ2-3	ASSLGPRLGTDTQY
TRBV5-1	TRBJ2-7	ASSGGSLYEQY
TRBV5-4	TRBJ2-1	ASSLAGVHNEQF
TRBV6-6	TRBJ2-1	ASSYGLWEQF
TRBV5-4	TRBJ1-5	ASSPFHTEGLTSNQPQH
TRBV7-6	TRBJ2-1	ASSPRRHGSYNEQF
TRBV28	TRBJ2-3	ASTSTDTQY
TRBV5-5	TRBJ1-2	ASSSRTVPGYT
TRBV28	TRBJ1-2	ATCRTGGKSGYT
TRBV2	TRBJ2-1	ASSELDYNEQF
TRBV28	TRBJ1-3	ASTEGGPPGGNTIY
TRBV27	TRBJ1-3	ASSLFGIHGNTIY
TRBV9	TRBJ1-1	ASSTHTTGTEAF
TRBV10-2	TRBJ1-1	ASKAPNTEAF
TRBV4-3	TRBJ2-7	ASSQATAGYTPSYEQY
TRBV2	TRBJ1-1	ASIDWTARPEAF
TRBV18	TRBJ2-2	ASSPPIRQSLSGELF
TRBV6-1	TRBJ2-4	ASSNRDAKNIQY
TRBV11-2	TRBJ2-5	ASSAGLAVQETQY
TRBV19	TRBJ2-3	ASKATSGTDTQY
TRBV14	TRBJ2-7	ASSPKGGLALYEQY
TRBV15	TRBJ2-5	ATSRMRWTQY
TRBV7-8	TRBJ1-5	ASGKGQGRNQPQH